Listed below are T cell receptor beta chains from one sample, sequenced in a study of T-cell reconstitution after alpha-beta-depleted transplantation in children. TCRdb analysed the PCR reads with MiXCR anew, one entry per CDR3 protein. The sample carries a few hundred thousand distinct CDR3 sequences, 13% recorded once. This sample comprised PBMCs, obtained from the stem cell graft. The receptors stem from a human donor who donated a stem cell graft to a child with Fanconi anemia. Both conserved end residues are part of each CDR3. The order of the fields is clone size, J gene, V gene, D gene, CDR3 length, CDR3 DNA, CDR3 protein. A D gene is named only where the DNA matches it firmly. The size field is filled for only some rows; it gives once, few, many or a size class.

>NA|TRBJ2-3|TRBV12-2|NA|20
TGTGCAAGTCGCTTAGCGGGTGTCCCCCGGACTAGCGGGGGGGCAGATACGCAGTATTTT
CASRLAGVPRTSGGADTQYF
>few|TRBJ1-2|TRBV5-1|NA|13
TGCGCCAGCAGCTTTAAGGGAGAACTAGGCTACACCTTC
CASSFKGELGYTF
>NA|TRBJ2-6|TRBV6-1|NA|16
TGTGCCAGCAGCCGGACGTCGCTCTCTGGGGCCAACGTCCTGACTTTC
CASSRTSLSGANVLTF
>NA|TRBJ2-3|TRBV20-1|TRBD1|14
TGCAGTGCGCAAACAGGGGGCCTCACAGATACGCAGTATTTT
CSAQTGGLTDTQYF
>NA|TRBJ2-1|TRBV12-3/TRBV12-4|TRBD2|13
TGTGCCAGCCGGGGGACTAGCTACAATGAGCAGTTCTTC
CASRGTSYNEQFF
>many|TRBJ1-2|TRBV9|NA|17
TGTGCCAGCAGCGTAGGCCCATCCGGGTCCTCTAACTATGGCTACACCTTC
CASSVGPSGSSNYGYTF
>NA|TRBJ1-4|TRBV28|NA|13
TGTGCCAGCATGGGTGGGACTAATGAAAAACTGTTTTTT
CASMGGTNEKLFF
>NA|TRBJ1-5|TRBV6-2/TRBV6-3|TRBD1|14
TGTGCCAGCAGACCGCAGGGGGACGGTCAGCCCCAGCATTTT
CASRPQGDGQPQHF
>many|TRBJ2-7|TRBV5-5|TRBD2|14
TGTGCCAGCAGCTTTGCTAGCGGGGACTACGAGCAGTACTTC
CASSFASGDYEQYF
>NA|TRBJ2-1|TRBV4-1|TRBD2|20
TGCGCCAGCAGCCAAGATCCTTACCCGCAGACTAGCGCGTTCTACAATGAGCAGTTCTTC
CASSQDPYPQTSAFYNEQFF
>NA|TRBJ1-5|TRBV12-3/TRBV12-4|TRBD1|14
TGTGCCAGCAGGACCGACAGGGTCTTGATGCCCCAGCATTTT
CASRTDRVLMPQHF
>NA|TRBJ2-6|TRBV3-1|NA|16
TGTGCCAGCAGCCAAGACGTCCACTCTGGGGCCAACGTCCTGACTTTC
CASSQDVHSGANVLTF
>NA|TRBJ2-1|TRBV7-3|TRBD1|15
TGTGCCAGCAGCTCTGGACAGGGATTCTACAATGAGCAGTTCTTC
CASSSGQGFYNEQFF
>few|TRBJ2-3|TRBV15|NA|14
TGTGCCACCAGCAGAAACAGCGACCCAGATACGCAGTATTTT
CATSRNSDPDTQYF
>few|TRBJ2-7|TRBV29-1|NA|12
TGCAGCGCCGGAGGCTCCACCTACGAGCAGTACTTC
CSAGGSTYEQYF
>few|TRBJ2-6|TRBV3-1|NA|16
TGTGCCAGCAGCCAAGCAGGGAGCTCTGGGGCCAACGTCCTGACTTTC
CASSQAGSSGANVLTF
>NA|TRBJ1-6|TRBV18|NA|13
TGTGCCAGCTTCGACAATTCCTATTCACCCCTCCACTTT
CASFDNSYSPLHF
>few|TRBJ1-4|TRBV4-3|NA|13
TGCGCCAGCAGCCAAGGAGGGGATGAAAAACTGTTTTTT
CASSQGGDEKLFF
>NA|TRBJ2-1|TRBV4-2|TRBD2|17
TGTGCCAGCAGCCACCTTGGCGCGGGAGTTTTATACAATGAGCAGTTCTTC
CASSHLGAGVLYNEQFF
>NA|TRBJ2-2|TRBV4-1|TRBD1|15
TGCGCCAGCAGCCAAAGGACAGGGGGCACCGGGGAGCTGTTTTTT
CASSQRTGGTGELFF
>NA|TRBJ2-7|TRBV5-1|NA|13
TGCGCCAGCCGTTCGGGACAAAATTACGAGCAGTACTTC
CASRSGQNYEQYF
>many|TRBJ2-7|TRBV5-1|NA|16
TGCGCCAGCAGCTTGGAACTACGCGGGCCTGAGGGAGAGCAGTACTTC
CASSLELRGPEGEQYF
>NA|TRBJ2-7|TRBV3-1|NA|12
TGTGCCAGCAGCAGACCGGATTTCGAGCAGTACTTC
CASSRPDFEQYF
>NA|TRBJ2-2|TRBV29-1|NA|14
TGCAGCGTTGACCTCGGACGGAAGGGCGGGGAGCTGTTTTTT
CSVDLGRKGGELFF
>NA|TRBJ2-7|TRBV10-3|TRBD1|15
TGTGCCATCAGCCATGGACAGGATACGTCCTACGAGCAGTACTTC
CAISHGQDTSYEQYF
>many|TRBJ2-1|TRBV5-1|TRBD1|16
TGCGCCAGCAGCTCGCTTGCAGGGGGCTCCTACAATGAGCAGTTCTTC
CASSSLAGGSYNEQFF
>few|TRBJ2-3|TRBV6-2/TRBV6-3|TRBD2|14
TGTGCCAGCAGTTGGTCGGGGGGGGCAGATACGCAGTATTTT
CASSWSGGADTQYF
>few|TRBJ2-1|TRBV10-3|TRBD2|15
TGTGCCATCAGTGGGATAGCGGGGGGCTACAATGAGCAGTTCTTC
CAISGIAGGYNEQFF
>NA|TRBJ2-2|TRBV18|NA|18
TGTGCCAGCTCACCTCGAAGCGGGTTCCCCCCGAACACCGGGGAGCTGTTTTTT
CASSPRSGFPPNTGELFF
>few|TRBJ1-1|TRBV4-3|NA|13
TGCGCCAGCAGCCAGCTCCAGGGGACTGAAGCTTTCTTT
CASSQLQGTEAFF
>many|TRBJ1-1|TRBV5-6|NA|15
TGTGCCAGCAGCGCAGGTGCGGGGGAGGGCACTGAAGCTTTCTTT
CASSAGAGEGTEAFF
>NA|TRBJ1-2|TRBV12-3/TRBV12-4|NA|14
TGTGCCAGCAGTTTAGCTGTGATTAACTATGGCTACACCTTC
CASSLAVINYGYTF
>NA|TRBJ2-6|TRBV28|NA|14
TGTGCCAGCGGAGTTATATCTGGGGCCAACGTCCTGACTTTC
CASGVISGANVLTF
>few|TRBJ1-3|TRBV7-2|NA|16
TGTGCCAGCAGCTTAGAATTCCCAAGCGATGGAAACACCATATATTTT
CASSLEFPSDGNTIYF
>NA|TRBJ2-1|TRBV3-1|TRBD2|16
TGTGCCAGCAGCCAAGTCCTAGCGGGGCAGAACAATGAGCAGTTCTTC
CASSQVLAGQNNEQFF
>many|TRBJ2-3|TRBV7-9|NA|14
TGTGCCAGCAGCTCCTCCACTAGTCAGGATACGCAGTATTTT
CASSSSTSQDTQYF
>NA|TRBJ1-2|TRBV12-3/TRBV12-4|TRBD1|14
TGTGCCAGCAGTTCGGGACAGGGGCCGTTTGGCTACACCTTC
CASSSGQGPFGYTF
>many|TRBJ2-4|TRBV24-1|NA|14
TGTGCCACCAGTGATTCGACGGAAAAAAACATTCAGTACTTC
CATSDSTEKNIQYF
>few|TRBJ2-3|TRBV4-3|TRBD2|17
TGCGCCAGCAGCCAAGATCAAGCTAGCGGGGGAAGAGATACGCAGTATTTT
CASSQDQASGGRDTQYF
>many|TRBJ2-3|TRBV7-2|TRBD2|15
TGTGCCAGCAGCTTGGGGGGGTTTCGCACAGATACGCAGTATTTT
CASSLGGFRTDTQYF
>many|TRBJ2-3|TRBV29-1|TRBD1|15
TGCAGCGTTGAAAGTTTCCAGGGGGCGGGAGATACGCAGTATTTT
CSVESFQGAGDTQYF
>NA|TRBJ2-1|TRBV5-1|NA|15
TGCGCCAGCAGCTTAGGGGCGGCGGGTGACAATGAGCAGTTCTTC
CASSLGAAGDNEQFF
>many|TRBJ2-3|TRBV10-3|TRBD2|15
TGTGCCATCAGTGAGTCGACGACTAGCGGGGATACGCAGTATTTT
CAISESTTSGDTQYF
>many|TRBJ2-3|TRBV6-5|NA|14
TGTGCCAGCAGTTACTCGGGCTATGAGGATACGCAGTATTTT
CASSYSGYEDTQYF
>few|TRBJ2-7|TRBV7-6|NA|14
TGTGCCAGCAGCCCTTGGGCTTCATCGAGCGAGCAGTACTTC
CASSPWASSSEQYF
>few|TRBJ1-1|TRBV6-5|TRBD1|15
TGTGCCAGCAGTTCCAATCGACAGGGTGGCACTGAAGCTTTCTTT
CASSSNRQGGTEAFF
>once|TRBJ1-1|TRBV29-1|NA|12
TGCAGCGTTGTTAAGGGATACACTGAAGCTTTCTTT
CSVVKGYTEAFF
>few|TRBJ1-5|TRBV5-1|TRBD1|15
TGCGCCAGCAGCCCAGGGACAGATAGCAATCAGCCCCAGCATTTT
CASSPGTDSNQPQHF
>few|TRBJ1-1|TRBV12-3/TRBV12-4|NA|13
TGTGCCAGCAGTTTTGGCAGGGAAACTGAAGCTTTCTTT
CASSFGRETEAFF
>few|TRBJ1-5|TRBV5-1|NA|14
TGCGCCAGCAGCTTAAGCGGGACCGATCAGCCCCAGCATTTT
CASSLSGTDQPQHF
>many|TRBJ2-1|TRBV5-1|TRBD2|14
TGCGCCAGCAGCTTCGGCGGGGGTGACAATGAGCAGTTCTTC
CASSFGGGDNEQFF
>NA|TRBJ1-1|TRBV12-3/TRBV12-4|NA|13
TGTGCCAGTTCAATACTGGGGGGCACTGAAGCTTTCTTT
CASSILGGTEAFF
>few|TRBJ2-1|TRBV5-5|TRBD2|15
TGTGCCAGCAGATTTCTAGCGGGGGCCTACAATGAGCAGTTCTTC
CASRFLAGAYNEQFF
>NA|TRBJ1-1|TRBV7-8|TRBD1|15
TGTGCCAGCAGCTTAGTTGGGACAGTGGACACTGAAGCTTTCTTT
CASSLVGTVDTEAFF
>NA|TRBJ1-1|TRBV3-1|NA|13
TGTGCCAGCAGCCCGTCAGGACAGACTAAAGCTTTCTTT
CASSPSGQTKAFF
>few|TRBJ2-1|TRBV18|NA|13
TGTGCCAGCTCACCGCCGCCAGGCAATGAGCAGTTCTTC
CASSPPPGNEQFF
>few|TRBJ1-1|TRBV5-1|NA|13
TGCGCCAGCAGCTTTTGGGGAGGGACTGAAGCTTTCTTT
CASSFWGGTEAFF